This entry lists 10 T cell receptor beta chains sequenced from one sample in a study of blood T cell repertoires in COVID-19. Using immunoSEQ multiplex PCR, the repertoire was profiled, and TCRdb retains in-frame clones only, with some absent. The sample records approximately 230,000 clones, 82% being singletons. The material sequenced was peripheral blood. The source is a woman older than 75 with active or convalescent COVID-19.

CDR3 bases: TGTGCCAGCAGCCGAACCCGAGGGACTGAAGCTTTCTTT. As protein: CASSRTRGTEAFF. The V and J genes are TRBV3-1 (or the pseudogene TRBV3-2) and TRBJ1-1; no reliable D call. V lost 4 bases and J lost 5, with 11 bases in between. This CDR3 is 13 amino acids long. Germline CDR1 is LGHDT and CDR2 is YNNKEL (reference sequence).

The genes are TRBV18 and TRBJ2-7; 8 positions agree with TRBD2. Germline values: CDR1 KGHSH, CDR2 LQKENI. Trimming removed 5 bases from V and 9 bases from J; junction bases left unmatched: 3. The CDR3 is 11 residues long. The CDR3 nucleotides are TGTGCCAGCTCAGATACTAGCGGGCAGTACTTC. Its protein is CASSDTSGQYF.

J is TRBJ1-2 and V is TRBV28; 8 nucleotides agree with TRBD1. The germline V gene encodes CDR1 MDHEN and CDR2 SYDVKM. The V segment lost 4 bases and the J segment 4 bases; nucleotides outside the gene matches: 2. The CDR3 totals 13 residues. The CDR3 coding sequence is TGTGCCAGCAGTTCAGGGGGCATCTATGGCTACACCTTC. Translating it yields CASSSGGIYGYTF.

In its sample, this clone was seen a few times. The rearrangement links TRBV4-1 to TRBJ1-2; D not certain. V lost 0 bases, J lost 2 bases, and 13 bases lay in between. Germline V gene lookup returns CDR1 MGHRA and CDR2 YSYEKL. The CDR3 runs 16 residues. The DNA of the CDR3 is TGCGCCAGCAGCCAAGAGGGGTCTGCGGGGAACTATGGCTACACCTTC. This encodes CASSQEGSAGNYGYTF.

V usage is TRBV18 and J usage is TRBJ2-1, with a tentative D call TRBD1 (5 bases). V was cut by 1 base and J by 4 bases, with 11 bases left in between. Germline values: CDR1 KGHSH, CDR2 LQKENI. This CDR3 spans 15 amino acids. Written as DNA, the CDR3 is TGTGCCAGCTCACCACGAACAGGAGATTACAATGAGCAGTTCTTC. It specifies CASSPRTGDYNEQFF. Variable domain in full (rest from reference TRBV18 and TRBJ2-1): NAGVMQNPRHLVRRRGQEARLRCSPMKGHSHVYWYRQLPEEGLKFMVYLQKENIIDESGMPKERFSAEFPKEGPSILRIQQVVRGDSAAYFCASSPRTGDYNEQFFGPGTRLTVL.

The chain uses TRBV5-1 and TRBJ2-1, with 8 positions matching TRBD1. V lost 4 bases and J lost 5; bases outside the gene matches: 8. The CDR3 spans 15 residues. Germline loops: CDR1 SGHRS, CDR2 YFSETQ. The CDR3 reads CASSTDRGTNNEQFF. The CDR3 nucleotides are TGCGCCAGCAGCACCGACAGGGGAACGAACAATGAGCAGTTCTTC.

The chain is built from TRBV27 and TRBJ1-1; 8 bases fit TRBD1. Germline V gene sequence: CDR1 MNHEY, CDR2 SMNVEV (reference sequence). CDR3 length equals 15 residues. The V gene end was trimmed by 5 bases and the J gene end by 4 bases; junction bases not matched to a gene: 9. The CDR3 loop is CASSPHRGIGTEAFF. The CDR3 nucleotides are TGTGCCAGCAGTCCACACAGGGGGATTGGCACTGAAGCTTTCTTT.

The chain links TRBV2 to TRBJ2-1; a weak D match, TRBD1 (5 bases). The ends were cut back, 4 bases at V and 4 bases at J, with 8 bases in the middle. Germline assignment: CDR1 SNHLY and CDR2 FYNNEI. This CDR3 spans 13 amino acids. The CDR3 DNA is TGTGCCAGCAGTGTGGACACGTACAATGAGCAGTTCTTC. Its protein product is CASSVDTYNEQFF.

This chain links TRBV5-6 with TRBJ2-3, with TRBD2 matching 12 bases. Germline-derived CDR1 and CDR2 are SGHDT and YYEEEE. CDR3 length equals 17 residues. The V gene end was trimmed by 4 bases and the J gene end by 8 bases; junction bases not matched to a gene: 14. This chain's CDR3 is CASSTSTSGGLLGTQYF. CDR3 DNA sequence: TGTGCCAGCAGCACCTCGACTAGCGGGGGACTTCTGGGTACGCAGTATTTT.

This sequence joins TRBV5-5 and TRBJ1-2; 9 nucleotides align to TRBD1. The CDR3 contains 16 residues. In germline, CDR1 is SGHKS, CDR2 YYEKEE (reference sequence). The V segment lost 4 bases and the J segment 4 bases; nucleotides outside the gene matches: 11. This CDR3 reads CASSPSTGTGSYGYTF. CDR3 bases: TGTGCCAGCAGCCCCTCGACCGGGACAGGGTCCTATGGCTACACCTTC.